This TCR beta chain was captured in a study of blood T cell repertoires in COVID-19. Study-level background: Whether acute or convalescent, the COVID-19 samples came from the United States, Italy and Spain. Sources were T cells, B-cell-depleted T cells, or PBMCs; the material itself was cDNA or gDNA.

With 1 base removed from V and 8 bases from J, the gap between germline ends came to 9 bases. Germline CDR1 and CDR2: SGHTA and FQGTGA. The CDR3 extends over 13 amino acids. Original handling: Amplifying reference gene primers gave estimates of nucleated cell counts. The data were produced by immunoSEQ multiplex PCR, yet TCRdb's version contains in-frame clones alone and is incomplete. V, J and clone size were drawn from that table, and D and trimming were deduced from the DNA. Found here are about 34,000 clones, roughly 85% of them singletons; the top ten hold about 16%. The V gene is TRBV7-3, the J gene TRBJ2-1, with D unclear. Sequencing was performed on peripheral blood. The TCR was taken from an older woman with active COVID-19. Here the CDR3 DNA reads TGTGCCAGCAGCTTAAGTCGACGGGATGAGCAGTTCTTC. It translates to CASSLSRRDEQFF.